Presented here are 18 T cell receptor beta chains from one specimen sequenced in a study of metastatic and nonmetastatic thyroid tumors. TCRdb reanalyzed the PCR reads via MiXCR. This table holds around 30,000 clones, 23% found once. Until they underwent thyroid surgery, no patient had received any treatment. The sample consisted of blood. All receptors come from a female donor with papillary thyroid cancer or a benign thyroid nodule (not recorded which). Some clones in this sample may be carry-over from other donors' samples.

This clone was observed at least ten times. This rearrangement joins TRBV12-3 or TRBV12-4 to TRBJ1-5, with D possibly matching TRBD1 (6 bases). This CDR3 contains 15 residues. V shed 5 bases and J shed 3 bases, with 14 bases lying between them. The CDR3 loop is CASSPLQGSNQPQHF. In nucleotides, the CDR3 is TGTGCCAGCAGTCCACTACAGGGCTCCAATCAGCCCCAGCATTTT.

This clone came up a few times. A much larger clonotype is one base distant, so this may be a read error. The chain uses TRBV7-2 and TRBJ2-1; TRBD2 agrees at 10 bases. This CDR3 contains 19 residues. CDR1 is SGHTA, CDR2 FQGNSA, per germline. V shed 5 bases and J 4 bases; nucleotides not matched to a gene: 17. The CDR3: CASSGGWLAGAGIYNEQFF. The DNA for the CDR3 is TGTGCCAGCAGCGGTGGCTGGCTAGCGGGAGCTGGGATTTACAATGAGCAGTTCTTC.

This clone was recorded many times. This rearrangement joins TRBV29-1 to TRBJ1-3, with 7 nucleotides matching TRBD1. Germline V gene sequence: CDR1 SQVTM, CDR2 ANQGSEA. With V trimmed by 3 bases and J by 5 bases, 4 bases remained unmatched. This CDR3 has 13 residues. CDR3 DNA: TGCAGCGTTGATACAGGGGTTAGAAACACCATATATTTT. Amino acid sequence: CSVDTGVRNTIYF.

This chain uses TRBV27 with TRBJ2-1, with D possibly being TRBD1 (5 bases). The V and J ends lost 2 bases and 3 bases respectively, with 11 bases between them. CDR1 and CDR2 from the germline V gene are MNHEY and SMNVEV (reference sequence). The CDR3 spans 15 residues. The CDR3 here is CASSLGLQDYNEQFF. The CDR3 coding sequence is TGTGCCAGCAGTTTAGGGTTACAGGACTACAATGAGCAGTTCTTC.

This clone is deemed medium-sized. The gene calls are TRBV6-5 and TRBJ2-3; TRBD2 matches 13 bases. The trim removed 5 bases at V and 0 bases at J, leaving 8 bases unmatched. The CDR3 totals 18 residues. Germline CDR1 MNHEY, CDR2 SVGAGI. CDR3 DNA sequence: TGTGCCAGCAGTGTACTAGCGGGAGGGGGAACTAGCACAGATACGCAGTATTTT. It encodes CASSVLAGGGTSTDTQYF.

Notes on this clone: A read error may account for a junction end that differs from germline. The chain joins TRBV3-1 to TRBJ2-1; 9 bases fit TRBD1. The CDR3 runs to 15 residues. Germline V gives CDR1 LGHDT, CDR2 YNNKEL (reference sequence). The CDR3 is CASILRDRVYNEHFF. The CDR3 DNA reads TGTGCCAGCATCCTGCGGGACAGGGTGTACAATGAGCATTTCTTC.

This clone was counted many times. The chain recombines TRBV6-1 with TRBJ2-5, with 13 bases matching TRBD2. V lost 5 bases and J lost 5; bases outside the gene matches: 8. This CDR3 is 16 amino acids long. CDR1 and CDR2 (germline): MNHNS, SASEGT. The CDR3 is CASSTWTSGSGETQYF. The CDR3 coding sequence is TGTGCCAGCAGTACCTGGACTAGCGGGAGTGGGGAGACCCAGTACTTC.

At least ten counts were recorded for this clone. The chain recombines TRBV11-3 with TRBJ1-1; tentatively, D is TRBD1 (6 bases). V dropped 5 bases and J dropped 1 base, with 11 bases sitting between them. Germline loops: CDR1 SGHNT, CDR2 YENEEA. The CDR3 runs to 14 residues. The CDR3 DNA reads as TGTGCCAGCAGCCTCGGGGGCCCGAACACTGAAGCTTTCTTT. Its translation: CASSLGGPNTEAFF.

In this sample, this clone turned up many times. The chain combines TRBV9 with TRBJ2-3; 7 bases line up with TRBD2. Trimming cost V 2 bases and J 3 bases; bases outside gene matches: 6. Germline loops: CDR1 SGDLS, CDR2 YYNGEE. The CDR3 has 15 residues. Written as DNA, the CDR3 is TGTGCCAGCAGCGTGGCGGGAGATGGAACAGATACGCAGTATTTT. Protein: CASSVAGDGTDTQYF.

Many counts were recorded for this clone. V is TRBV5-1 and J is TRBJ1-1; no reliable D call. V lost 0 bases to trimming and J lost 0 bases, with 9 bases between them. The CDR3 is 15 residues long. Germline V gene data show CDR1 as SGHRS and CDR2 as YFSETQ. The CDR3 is CASSLEPGVNTEAFF. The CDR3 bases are TGCGCCAGCAGCTTGGAGCCCGGGGTGAACACTGAAGCTTTCTTT.

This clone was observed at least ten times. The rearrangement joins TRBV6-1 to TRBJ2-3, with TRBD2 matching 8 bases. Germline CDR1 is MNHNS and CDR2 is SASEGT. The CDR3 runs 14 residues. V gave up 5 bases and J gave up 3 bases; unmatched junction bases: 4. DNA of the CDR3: TGTGCCAGCAGTTCGCGGGGGGCAACAGATACGCAGTATTTT. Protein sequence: CASSSRGATDTQYF.

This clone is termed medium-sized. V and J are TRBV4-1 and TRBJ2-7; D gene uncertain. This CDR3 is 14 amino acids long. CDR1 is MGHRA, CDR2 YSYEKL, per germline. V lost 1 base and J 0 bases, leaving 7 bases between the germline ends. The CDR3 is CASSQGLRSYEQYF. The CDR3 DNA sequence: TGCGCCAGCAGCCAAGGGCTCCGCTCCTACGAGCAGTACTTC.

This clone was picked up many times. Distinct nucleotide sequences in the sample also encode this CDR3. CDR3 amino acids: CASSSTSGILYF. The DNA for the CDR3 is TGTGCCAGCAGCTCTACTAGCGGGATCCTGTATTTT. The chain couples TRBV7-9 to TRBJ2-3; 10 positions agree with TRBD2. The CDR3 runs to 12 residues. Per the germline V gene, CDR1 is SEHNR and CDR2 is FQNEAQ (reference sequence). V shed 4 bases, J shed 14 bases, and the junction held 6 bases outside the gene matches.

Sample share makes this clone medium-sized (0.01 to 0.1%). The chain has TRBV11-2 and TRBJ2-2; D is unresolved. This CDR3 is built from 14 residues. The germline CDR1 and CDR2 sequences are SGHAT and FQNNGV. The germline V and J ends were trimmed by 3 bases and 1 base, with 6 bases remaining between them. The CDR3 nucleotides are TGTGCCAGCAGCTTCGTCGAGAACACCGGGGAGCTGTTTTTT. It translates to CASSFVENTGELFF.

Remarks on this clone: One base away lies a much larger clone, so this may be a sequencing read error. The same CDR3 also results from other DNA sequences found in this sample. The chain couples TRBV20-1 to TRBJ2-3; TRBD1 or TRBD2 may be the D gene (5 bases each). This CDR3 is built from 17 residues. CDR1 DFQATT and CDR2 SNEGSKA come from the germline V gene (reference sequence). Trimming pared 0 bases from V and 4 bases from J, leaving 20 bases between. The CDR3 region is CSARDGTVLGEADTQYF. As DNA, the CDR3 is TGCAGTGCTAGAGATGGGACGGTCCTGGGGGAAGCAGATACGCAGTATTTT.

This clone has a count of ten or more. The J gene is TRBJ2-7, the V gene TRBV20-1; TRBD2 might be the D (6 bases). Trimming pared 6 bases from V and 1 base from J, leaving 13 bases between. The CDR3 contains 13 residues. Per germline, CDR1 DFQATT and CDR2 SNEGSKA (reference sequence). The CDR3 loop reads CSALARASYEQYF. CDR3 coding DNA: TGCAGTGCGCTAGCGAGGGCTTCCTACGAGCAGTACTTC.

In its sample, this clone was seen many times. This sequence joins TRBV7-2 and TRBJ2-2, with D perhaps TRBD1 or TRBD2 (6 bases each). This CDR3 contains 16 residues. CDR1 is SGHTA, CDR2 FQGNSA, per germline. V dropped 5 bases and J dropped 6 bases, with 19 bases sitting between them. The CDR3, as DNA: TGTGCCAGCAGCCGCTGGGGGCGGGAAGACGCCGGGGAGCTGTTTTTT. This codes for CASSRWGREDAGELFF.

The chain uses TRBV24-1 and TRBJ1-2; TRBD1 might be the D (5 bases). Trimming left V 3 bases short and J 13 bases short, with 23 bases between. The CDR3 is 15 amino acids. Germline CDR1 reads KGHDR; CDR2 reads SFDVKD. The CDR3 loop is CATSDLLSGPEGFTF. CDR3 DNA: TGTGCCACCAGTGATCTACTAAGCGGCCCGGAGGGGTTCACCTTC.